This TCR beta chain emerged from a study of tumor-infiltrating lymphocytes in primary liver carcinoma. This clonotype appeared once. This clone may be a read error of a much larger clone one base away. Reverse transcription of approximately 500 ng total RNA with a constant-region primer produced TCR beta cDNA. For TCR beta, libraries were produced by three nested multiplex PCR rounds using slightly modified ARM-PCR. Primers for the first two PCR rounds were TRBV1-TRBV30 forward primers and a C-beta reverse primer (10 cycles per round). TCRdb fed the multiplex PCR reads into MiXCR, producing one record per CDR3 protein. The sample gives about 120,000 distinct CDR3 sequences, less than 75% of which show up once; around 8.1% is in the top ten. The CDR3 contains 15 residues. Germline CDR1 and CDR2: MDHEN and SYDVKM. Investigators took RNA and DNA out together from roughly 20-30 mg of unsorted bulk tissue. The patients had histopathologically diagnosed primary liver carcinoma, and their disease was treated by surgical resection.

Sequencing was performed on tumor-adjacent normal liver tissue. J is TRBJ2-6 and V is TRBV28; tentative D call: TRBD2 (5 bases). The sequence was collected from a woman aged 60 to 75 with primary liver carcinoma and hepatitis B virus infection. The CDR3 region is CASSSVDSVANVLTF. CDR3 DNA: TGTGCCAGCAGTTCGGTGGACTCTGTGGCCAATGTCCTGACTTTC. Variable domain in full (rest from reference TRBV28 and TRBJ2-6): DVKVTQSSRYLVKRTGEKVFLECVQDMDHENMFWYRQDPGLGLRLIYFSYDVKMKEKGDIPEGYSVSREKKERFSLILESASTNQTSMYLCASSSVDSVANVLTFGAGSRLTVL.